This T cell receptor (beta chain) was retrieved from a study of T-cell reconstitution after alpha-beta-depleted transplantation in children. The CDR3 consists of 15 residues. The V gene's germline CDR1 is DFQATT and CDR2 SNEGSKA (reference sequence). V was clipped by 6 bases and J by 4 bases; unmatched bases: 12. This clonotype came up a few times. A TCRbeta library incorporating unique molecular identifiers was prepared. TCRdb used MiXCR to reprocess the PCR reads, holding one entry per CDR3 protein. The sample includes fewer than 700,000 distinct CDR3 sequences, roughly 13% seen only once; the top ten take 2.2%.

Sample: PBMCs, mostly from graft donor cells, taken 360 days after TCRalphabeta/CD19-depleted stem cell transplant. The rearrangement links TRBV20-1 to TRBJ2-7, with 10 nucleotides matching TRBD2. The sequence came from a male patient between 5 and 17 years old who had a stem cell transplant for acute myeloid leukemia, so the T cells may come from the graft donor. CDR3 in DNA: TGCAGTGCGCACAGGGTAGCGGGAGGTGGGTACGAGCAGTACTTC. It encodes CSAHRVAGGGYEQYF.